These T cell receptor beta chains were read from a single sample in a study of shared clonotypes between healthy human individuals. Sequencing used immunoSEQ multiplex PCR; TCRdb keeps in-frame clones, though not all of them. Among roughly 1,500,000 clones listed, 98% were seen once. What was sequenced was naive CD4+ T cells sorted from blood. All receptors come from a man in his thirties or forties in good health. Both conserved end residues are part of each CDR3. D genes are given only for firm matches. Clone size is stated in some rows and not others, as once, few, many or a class when expanded.

j_call v_call clone_size d_call cdr3_aa cdr3_nt
TRBJ2-7 TRBV7-2 NA NA CASSLDWGRRSEQYF TGTGCCAGCAGCTTGGACTGGGGCAGAAGGTCCGAGCAGTACTTC
TRBJ2-7 TRBV5-1 NA NA CASSLMAEPRSGEQYF TGCGCCAGCAGCCTTATGGCTGAACCCAGGTCAGGGGAGCAGTACTTC
TRBJ2-6 TRBV2 NA TRBD2 CASSEVLGTISGANVLTF TGTGCCAGCAGTGAAGTACTGGGGACTATCTCTGGGGCCAACGTCCTGACTTTC
TRBJ2-1 TRBV5-1 NA NA CASSLAAEYNEQFF TGCGCCAGCAGCTTGGCCGCGGAGTACAATGAGCAGTTCTTC
TRBJ2-1 TRBV6-5 NA NA CASSYHTGINEQFF TGTGCCAGCAGTTACCATACAGGCATCAATGAGCAGTTCTTC
TRBJ1-5 TRBV5-6 NA NA CASSPGGQGSNQPQHF TGTGCCAGCAGCCCTGGGGGCCAAGGCTCCAATCAGCCCCAGCATTTT
TRBJ1-1 TRBV5-1 NA NA CASSLEFDSYEAFF TGCGCCAGCAGCTTGGAGTTCGATTCATATGAAGCTTTCTTT
TRBJ1-5 TRBV2 NA NA CASRRAPEQASNQPQHF TGTGCCAGCAGGAGGGCCCCAGAGCAGGCTAGCAATCAGCCCCAGCATTTT
TRBJ2-1 TRBV5-1 NA NA CASSFRRPTVNEQFF TGCGCCAGCAGCTTCCGGAGGCCCACCGTGAATGAGCAGTTCTTC
TRBJ2-5 TRBV5-5 once NA CASSSSTTQETQYF TGTGCCAGCAGCTCATCTACTACCCAAGAGACCCAGTACTTC
TRBJ1-2 TRBV5-1 NA TRBD1 CASSLPTGGRPYGYTF TGCGCCAGCAGCTTACCCACAGGGGGTAGACCCTATGGCTACACCTTC
TRBJ2-1 TRBV9 NA NA CASSLAGTQRYNEQFF TGTGCCAGCAGCTTAGCCGGGACCCAGAGATACAATGAGCAGTTCTTC
TRBJ2-7 TRBV10-1 NA NA CASSESGGTKQYF TGCGCCAGCAGTGAGTCAGGGGGAACTAAGCAGTACTTC
TRBJ2-7 TRBV14 NA NA CASSPGVYYEQYF TGTGCCAGCAGCCCAGGGGTTTACTACGAGCAGTACTTC
TRBJ2-7 TRBV10-3 NA TRBD2 CAISVTSGPYEQYF TGTGCCATCAGTGTAACTAGCGGACCTTACGAGCAGTACTTC
TRBJ2-3 TRBV25-1 NA NA CASRTGTVGQYF TGTGCCAGCAGAACTGGCACCGTCGGGCAGTATTTT
TRBJ2-5 TRBV9 NA TRBD1 CASSVAGQGLLRKETQYF TGTGCCAGCAGCGTAGCGGGACAGGGTTTGCTCCGGAAAGAGACCCAGTACTTC
TRBJ2-7 TRBV6-6 NA TRBD2 CASILGLAGYYEQYF TGTGCCAGCATTCTCGGACTAGCGGGTTACTACGAGCAGTACTTC
TRBJ1-2 TRBV28 NA NA CASSLANYGYTF TGTGCCAGCAGTTTAGCTAACTATGGCTACACCTTC
TRBJ1-1 TRBV4-3 NA NA CASSQGPPYGLDTEAFF TGCGCCAGCAGCCAAGGCCCTCCCTACGGGCTAGACACTGAAGCTTTCTTT
TRBJ2-5 TRBV5-4 NA NA CASSSPGRQETQYF TGTGCCAGCAGCTCCCCAGGGAGGCAAGAGACCCAGTACTTC
TRBJ2-2 TRBV19 NA NA CASRKLGINTGELFF TGTGCCAGTAGAAAACTAGGCATAAACACCGGGGAGCTGTTTTTT
TRBJ2-7 TRBV11-2 NA NA CASSSGVYEQYF TGTGCCAGCAGCTCTGGGGTTTACGAGCAGTACTTC
TRBJ1-4 TRBV5-1 NA TRBD1 CASSPTGAPASEKLFF TGCGCCAGCAGCCCGACAGGGGCCCCGGCTAGTGAAAAACTGTTTTTT
TRBJ2-1 TRBV18 NA TRBD1 CASSPDRLNEQFF TGTGCCAGCTCACCGGACAGGCTTAATGAGCAGTTCTTC
TRBJ2-3 TRBV5-5 NA NA CASTLRLGTDTQYF TGTGCCAGCACCCTGAGGCTGGGCACAGATACGCAGTATTTT
TRBJ2-7 TRBV5-8 NA NA CASSRETASYEQYF TGTGCCAGCAGCCGGGAGACAGCCTCCTACGAGCAGTACTTC
TRBJ1-1 TRBV19 NA NA CASSAHRRQAFF TGTGCCAGTAGTGCCCACCGGCGGCAGGCTTTCTTT
TRBJ1-2 TRBV10-2 NA NA CASSELERYGYTF TGCGCCAGCAGTGAATTAGAACGGTATGGCTACACCTTC
TRBJ1-1 TRBV28 NA NA CASSTQGRGYTEAFF TGTGCCAGCAGTACGCAGGGTCGTGGGTACACTGAAGCTTTCTTT
TRBJ2-2 TRBV4-1 NA TRBD2 CASSQGFSGSLTGELFF TGCGCCAGCAGCCAAGGATTTAGCGGGAGTTTGACCGGGGAGCTGTTTTTT
TRBJ2-7 TRBV10-1 NA NA CASSAGATYEQYF TGCGCCAGCAGTGCGGGCGCAACCTACGAGCAGTACTTC
TRBJ2-1 TRBV9 NA NA CASSSSLGSYNEQFF TGTGCCAGCAGCTCGTCACTGGGCTCCTACAATGAGCAGTTCTTC
TRBJ1-1 TRBV12-5 NA TRBD1 CASGSGQPTSYTEAFF TGTGCTAGTGGTTCGGGACAGCCTACCTCCTACACTGAAGCTTTCTTT
TRBJ2-5 TRBV5-4 NA TRBD1 CASSVDRGRGETQYF TGTGCCAGCAGCGTTGACAGGGGGCGCGGAGAGACCCAGTACTTC
TRBJ2-7 TRBV5-1 NA NA CASERGGEPSSYEQYF TGCGCCAGCGAACGAGGGGGGGAGCCGAGCTCCTACGAGCAGTACTTC
TRBJ2-3 TRBV29-1 NA NA CSVGTRSTDTQYF TGCAGCGTTGGGACACGAAGCACAGATACGCAGTATTTT
TRBJ2-1 TRBV18 NA NA CASSTPGNNEQFF TGTGCCAGCTCAACGCCAGGGAACAATGAGCAGTTCTTC
TRBJ2-2 TRBV5-1 NA TRBD2 CASSSGLAGGLTGELFF TGCGCCAGCAGCTCTGGACTAGCGGGAGGTTTGACCGGGGAGCTGTTTTTT
TRBJ1-2 TRBV28 NA NA CASSLSRVPGYGYTF TGTGCCAGCAGTTTATCCAGGGTCCCAGGCTATGGCTACACCTTC
TRBJ1-5 TRBV2 once NA CASSEENQPQHF TGTGCCAGCAGTGAAGAGAATCAGCCCCAGCATTTT
TRBJ2-1 TRBV18 NA TRBD1 CASKTGGDNEQFF TGTGCCAGCAAGACAGGGGGGGACAATGAGCAGTTCTTC
TRBJ2-5 TRBV30 NA TRBD2 CAWRAGGGLGTQYF TGTGCCTGGAGGGCGGGCGGGGGTCTGGGGACCCAGTACTTC
TRBJ2-1 TRBV6-5 NA TRBD2 CASSSELAGVGNEQFF TGTGCCAGCAGTTCCGAACTAGCGGGAGTTGGTAATGAGCAGTTCTTC
TRBJ2-3 TRBV7-9 NA TRBD2 CASSPPGTSVSTDTQYF TGTGCCAGCAGCCCCCCCGGGACTAGCGTGAGCACAGATACGCAGTATTTT
TRBJ2-1 TRBV29-1 NA NA CSVGGWETVRLYNEQFF TGCAGCGTTGGAGGATGGGAGACAGTGCGACTCTACAATGAGCAGTTCTTC
TRBJ1-1 TRBV5-5 once NA CASKRVDGFAEAFF TGTGCCAGCAAAAGGGTTGACGGCTTCGCTGAAGCTTTCTTT
TRBJ2-7 TRBV4-2 NA TRBD1 CASSQDELQGNEQYF TGTGCCAGCAGCCAGGACGAATTACAGGGGAACGAGCAGTACTTC
TRBJ1-1 TRBV5-4 NA NA CASSSEPPMNTEAFF TGTGCCAGCAGCTCGGAACCCCCGATGAACACTGAAGCTTTCTTT
TRBJ1-2 TRBV27 NA TRBD1 CASSSTGLWIYGYTF TGTGCCAGCAGTTCGACAGGGTTGTGGATCTATGGCTACACCTTC
TRBJ1-1 TRBV7-8 NA TRBD1 CASSYTGATEAFF TGTGCCAGCAGCTATACAGGGGCCACTGAAGCTTTCTTT
TRBJ2-5 TRBV7-9 NA TRBD2 CASSLVLSGRAKETQYF TGTGCCAGCAGCTTAGTCCTTAGCGGGAGGGCCAAAGAGACCCAGTACTTC
TRBJ2-1 TRBV10-1 NA NA CASSETGGYNEQFF TGCGCCAGCAGTGAGACTGGGGGTTACAATGAGCAGTTCTTC